Below are 4 T cell receptor beta chains sequenced from a single sample in a study of technical replicates of blood from a few donors (dated by TCRdb to about 2017). The method behind the library was the immunoSEQ multiplex PCR assay. The table comes from immuneACCESS by way of TCRdb, which keeps in-frame sequences with V and J called. Part of the clones is missing from these tables; in studies checked, under half for an unresolved V gene and the rest for unknown reasons. Counted in this sample were roughly 60,000 clones; 80% to 90% of them appeared once. The ten most abundant clones make up about 4.8% of the sample. The sequenced material came from PBMCs. All receptors come from a human donor in good health. Some clones in this sample may be carry-over from other donors' samples.

CDR3 bases: TGCGCCAGCAGCCCCGGGACTTCTAACACCGGGGAGCTGTTTTTT. It yields the protein CASSPGTSNTGELFF. The chain couples TRBV5-1 to TRBJ2-2; TRBD2 is a possible D gene (6 bases). The CDR3 contains 15 residues. V dropped 4 bases and J dropped 2 bases, with 12 bases sitting between them. The germline gives CDR1 SGHRS, CDR2 YFSETQ.

The CDR3 DNA follows: TGTGCCAGCCTGAAATCAGGGGGACTTCTCACAGATACGCAGTATTTT. Translated, it gives CASLKSGGLLTDTQYF. This chain links TRBV2 with TRBJ2-3; D may be TRBD1 (7 bases). The CDR3 has 16 residues. V lost 8 bases to trimming and J lost 2 bases, with 20 bases between them. Germline V lookup: CDR1 SNHLY, CDR2 FYNNEI.

The chain uses TRBV5-1 and TRBJ1-2; tentatively, D is TRBD1 (6 bases). Trimming pared 4 bases from V and 5 bases from J, leaving 18 bases between. Germline V gives CDR1 SGHRS, CDR2 YFSETQ. The CDR3 length is 15 residues. The CDR3 sequence is CASSPDGGGAYGYTF. In DNA, the CDR3 is TGCGCCAGCAGCCCGGATGGTGGGGGCGCATATGGCTACACCTTC.

The chain links TRBV12-5 to TRBJ2-5; 8 bases align to TRBD1. V lost 2 bases, J lost 5 bases, and 4 bases stayed unmatched. CDR3 length: 14 residues. Germline V gene data show CDR1 as LGHNT and CDR2 as FRNRAP. The chain's CDR3 is CASGLSGGRETQYF. The CDR3 DNA reads as TGTGCTAGTGGTTTGTCAGGGGGCAGGGAGACCCAGTACTTC.